The rows below give T cell receptor beta chains drawn from one sample of a study of T-cell memory formation after mild COVID-19. MiXCR, run by TCRdb on the 5' RACE reads, gives a single entry per CDR3 protein. The data contain some 350,000 distinct CDR3 sequences, about 15% of them singletons. What was sequenced was PBMCs or a T cell subset sorted from them (not recorded which). The origin of the receptors is a man aged 18 to 30 who had mild COVID-19 (a few samples of this study predate the infection). Cell type and time point are not known. CDR3s include the opening cysteine and the closing phenylalanine or tryptophan. Fields, in order: V gene, clone size, D gene, J gene, CDR3 DNA, CDR3 protein. The D gene is left open where the match is weak. Clone size is shown for a subset of rows, as once, few, many or a class of expanded clone.

TRBV5-8	-	-	TRBJ1-2	TGTGCCAGCAGCCCTGGGGGACCCCTATATGGCTACACCTTC	CASSPGGPLYGYTF
TRBV5-1	many	-	TRBJ2-7	TGCGCCAGCAGCTTGGCCGAACAGGGTTCCTACGAGCAGTACTTC	CASSLAEQGSYEQYF
TRBV7-3	few	-	TRBJ2-3	TGTGCCAGCAGCTTAAGGGGAGCGGCAGATACGCAGTATTTT	CASSLRGAADTQYF
TRBV7-2	few	-	TRBJ1-1	TGTGCCAGCAGCACCCGCCGAGGAGGGAACACTGAAGCTTTCTTT	CASSTRRGGNTEAFF
TRBV6-6	many	TRBD2	TRBJ2-1	TGTGCCAGCAGCCCAGGGACTAGCGGGGGCGGAGATGAGCAGTTCTTC	CASSPGTSGGGDEQFF
TRBV5-8	-	-	TRBJ2-5	TGTGCCAGCAGCTTCCCCGGGCTACAAGAGACCCAGTACTTC	CASSFPGLQETQYF
TRBV19	-	-	TRBJ2-6	TGTGCCAGTAGTCCTTCGGACAGTACCAGCTCTGGGGCCAACGTCCTGACTTTC	CASSPSDSTSSGANVLTF
TRBV5-1	-	-	TRBJ1-5	TGCGCCAGCAGCACCGTACCGGGCCAGATAGGGCCCCAGCATTTT	CASSTVPGQIGPQHF
TRBV4-2	-	TRBD2	TRBJ2-7	TGTGCCAGCAGCCAAGACGAGCGGGGGGAAACCTACGAGCAGTACTTC	CASSQDERGETYEQYF
TRBV7-8	-	TRBD1	TRBJ1-1	TGTGCCAGCAGCTACGGGACAGGGGGACGGGGCACTGAAGCTTTCTTT	CASSYGTGGRGTEAFF
TRBV10-3	-	TRBD2	TRBJ2-3	TGTGCCATCAGTGAGCCCAGCCAACTAGCGGATACGCAGTATTTT	CAISEPSQLADTQYF
TRBV6-5	-	-	TRBJ1-5	TGTGCCAGCAGTTACTCGGCTTCTGGGGGTCAGAGCAATCAGCCCCAGCATTTT	CASSYSASGGQSNQPQHF